These 2 T cell receptor beta chains originate from one sample sequenced in a study of control samples from healthy donors and cancer patients. Repertoires were generated with immunoSEQ multiplex PCR, while TCRdb's copy carries only in-frame clones and drops some. The table shows roughly 26,000 clones, with roughly 80% occurring only once. Sequencing was carried out using PBMCs. Receptor source: a man aged 60 to 75 with colorectal cancer.

This clone was detected a few times. V and J are TRBV3-1 (or the pseudogene TRBV3-2) and TRBJ2-6; D uncertain. Germline CDR1 reads LGHDT; CDR2 reads YNNKEL (reference sequence). The CDR3 runs 18 residues. V was shortened by 0 bases and J by 0 bases, with 12 bases between the two germline ends. The CDR3 protein is CASSQESVRRSGANVLTF. CDR3 nucleotide sequence: TGTGCCAGCAGCCAAGAATCAGTCCGCCGCTCTGGGGCCAACGTCCTGACTTTC.

The genes are TRBV20-1 and TRBJ1-2; possible D gene TRBD1, 5 bases. CDR1 and CDR2 (germline): DFQATT, SNEGSKA (reference sequence). Between the trimmed V and J ends, which lost 5 bases and 4 bases, there was a span of 8 bases. This CDR3 is 11 amino acids long. CDR3 DNA sequence: TGCAGTGCTTCAGGGTTCTATGGCTACACCTTC. Protein sequence: CSASGFYGYTF.